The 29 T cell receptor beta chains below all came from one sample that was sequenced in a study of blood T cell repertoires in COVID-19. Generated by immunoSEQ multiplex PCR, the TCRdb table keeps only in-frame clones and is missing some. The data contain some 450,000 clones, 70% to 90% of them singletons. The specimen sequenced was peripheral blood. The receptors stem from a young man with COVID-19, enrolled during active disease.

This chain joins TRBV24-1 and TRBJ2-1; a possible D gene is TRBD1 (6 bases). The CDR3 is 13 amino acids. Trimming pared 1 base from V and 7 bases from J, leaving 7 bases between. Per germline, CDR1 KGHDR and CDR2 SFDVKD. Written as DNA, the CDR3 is TGTGCCACCAGTGATTTTCAGGGGAATGAGCAGTTCTTC. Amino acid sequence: CATSDFQGNEQFF.

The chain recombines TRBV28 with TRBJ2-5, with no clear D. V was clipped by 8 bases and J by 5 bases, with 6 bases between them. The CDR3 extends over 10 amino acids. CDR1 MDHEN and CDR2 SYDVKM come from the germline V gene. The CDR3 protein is CASFGETQYF. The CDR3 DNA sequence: TGTGCCAGCTTCGGGGAGACCCAGTACTTC.

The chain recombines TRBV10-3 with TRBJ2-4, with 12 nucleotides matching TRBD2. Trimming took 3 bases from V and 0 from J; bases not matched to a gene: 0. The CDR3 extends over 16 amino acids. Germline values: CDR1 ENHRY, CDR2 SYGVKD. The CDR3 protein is CAISELAGGAKNIQYF. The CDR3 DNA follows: TGTGCCATCAGTGAACTAGCGGGGGGAGCCAAAAACATTCAGTACTTC.

This CDR3 is CASSLSRGAGYGYTF. As DNA, the CDR3 is TGTGCCAGCAGTTTATCTCGGGGGGCCGGCTATGGCTACACCTTC. The chain links TRBV27 to TRBJ1-2; D perhaps matches TRBD1 (6 bases). With 0 bases removed from V and 4 bases from J, the gap between germline ends came to 12 bases. Germline V lookup: CDR1 MNHEY, CDR2 SMNVEV (reference sequence). The CDR3 spans 15 residues.

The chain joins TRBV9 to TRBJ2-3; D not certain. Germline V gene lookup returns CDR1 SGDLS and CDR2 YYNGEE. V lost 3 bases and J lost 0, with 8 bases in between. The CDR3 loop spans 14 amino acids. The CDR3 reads CASSEWASTDTQYF. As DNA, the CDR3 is TGTGCCAGCAGCGAGTGGGCTAGCACAGATACGCAGTATTTT.

The DNA for the CDR3 is TGTGCCAGCAGTCAGGTAGCGGGGGACGAGCAGTACTTC. This codes for CASSQVAGDEQYF. This chain links TRBV6-5 with TRBJ2-7; 9 bases align to TRBD2. V lost 5 bases and J lost 5; bases outside the gene matches: 4. The CDR3 is made up of 13 amino acids. Looked up from germline, CDR1 is MNHEY and CDR2 is SVGAGI.

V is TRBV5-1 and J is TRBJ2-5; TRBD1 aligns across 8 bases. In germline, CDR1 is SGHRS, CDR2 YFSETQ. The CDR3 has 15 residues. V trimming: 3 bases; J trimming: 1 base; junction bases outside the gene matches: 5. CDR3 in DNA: TGCGCCAGCAGCTCCCAGACAGGGGCCCAAGAGACCCAGTACTTC. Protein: CASSSQTGAQETQYF. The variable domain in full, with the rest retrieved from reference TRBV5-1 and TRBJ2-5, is KAGVTQTPRYLIKTRGQQVTLSCSPISGHRSVSWYQQTPGQGLQFLFEYFSETQRNKGNFPGRFSGRQFSNSRSEMNVSTLELGDSALYLCASSSQTGAQETQYFGPGTRLLVL.

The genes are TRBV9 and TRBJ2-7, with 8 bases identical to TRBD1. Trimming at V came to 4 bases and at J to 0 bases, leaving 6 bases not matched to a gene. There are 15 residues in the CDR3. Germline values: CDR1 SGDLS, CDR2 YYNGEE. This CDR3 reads CASSPRTGSSYEQYF. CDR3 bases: TGTGCCAGCAGCCCCCGGACAGGGTCCTCCTACGAGCAGTACTTC.

CDR3 in amino acids: CASSYAGRTEQYF. In DNA form, the CDR3 reads TGTGCCAGCAGTTACGCAGGGCGTACCGAGCAGTACTTC. The chain uses TRBV6-5 and TRBJ2-7; a weak D match, TRBD1 (5 bases). The CDR3 is 13 amino acids. Trimming stripped 2 bases from V and 6 bases from J, with 11 bases between. Per germline, CDR1 MNHEY and CDR2 SVGAGI.

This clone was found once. CDR3 in amino acids: CASSLTTANYGYTF. In DNA form, the CDR3 reads TGTGCCAGCAGCTTGACTACAGCTAACTATGGCTACACCTTC. J is TRBJ1-2 and V is TRBV7-9; D is uncertain. From germline, CDR1 is SEHNR and CDR2 FQNEAQ (reference sequence). Trimming pared 3 bases from V and 0 bases from J, leaving 8 bases between. The CDR3 is made up of 14 amino acids.

Here the CDR3 reads CASSRRPGRRSYEQYF. CDR3 sequence (DNA): TGTGCCAGCAGCCGACGCCCGGGGAGGAGGTCTTACGAGCAGTACTTC. This chain connects TRBV3-1 (or the pseudogene TRBV3-2) to TRBJ2-7; D perhaps matches TRBD2 (6 bases). This CDR3 contains 16 residues. V dropped 4 bases and J dropped 4 bases, with 20 bases sitting between them. The germline V gene encodes CDR1 LGHDT and CDR2 YNNKEL (reference sequence).

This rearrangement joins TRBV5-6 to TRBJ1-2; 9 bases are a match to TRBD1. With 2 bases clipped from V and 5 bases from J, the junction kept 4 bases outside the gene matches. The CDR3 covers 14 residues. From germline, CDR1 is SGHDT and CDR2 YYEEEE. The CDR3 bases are TGTGCCAGCAGCTTTGGGACAGGGACGTATGGCTACACCTTC. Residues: CASSFGTGTYGYTF.

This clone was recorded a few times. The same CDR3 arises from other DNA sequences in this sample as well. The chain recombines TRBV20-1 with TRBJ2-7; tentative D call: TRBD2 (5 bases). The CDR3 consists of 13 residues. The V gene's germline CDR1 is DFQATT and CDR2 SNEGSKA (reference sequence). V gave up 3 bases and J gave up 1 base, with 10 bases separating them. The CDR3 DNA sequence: TGCAGTGCTAGTTCGGGCGGGTCCTACGAGCAGTACTTC. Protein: CSASSGGSYEQYF.

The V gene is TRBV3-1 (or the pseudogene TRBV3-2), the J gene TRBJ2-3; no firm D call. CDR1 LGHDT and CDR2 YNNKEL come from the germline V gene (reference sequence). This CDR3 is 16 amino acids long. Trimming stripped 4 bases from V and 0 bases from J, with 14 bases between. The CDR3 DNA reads TGTGCCAGCAGCCCCTCAGTATTTTCTAGCACAGATACGCAGTATTTT. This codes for CASSPSVFSSTDTQYF.

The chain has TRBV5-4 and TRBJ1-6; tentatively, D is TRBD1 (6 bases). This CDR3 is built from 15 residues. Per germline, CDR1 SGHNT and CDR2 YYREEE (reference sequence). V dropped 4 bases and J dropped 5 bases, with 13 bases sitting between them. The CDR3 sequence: CASSQWTVNNSPLHF. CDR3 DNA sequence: TGTGCCAGCAGCCAGTGGACAGTAAATAATTCACCCCTCCACTTT.

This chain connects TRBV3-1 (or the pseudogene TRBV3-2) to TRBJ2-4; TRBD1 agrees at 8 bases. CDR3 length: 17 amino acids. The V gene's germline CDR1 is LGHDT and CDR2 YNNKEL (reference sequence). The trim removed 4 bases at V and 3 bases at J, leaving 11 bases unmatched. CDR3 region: CASSLLSDRAGKNIQYF. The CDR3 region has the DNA TGTGCCAGCAGCCTACTCTCGGACAGGGCAGGCAAAAACATTCAGTACTTC.

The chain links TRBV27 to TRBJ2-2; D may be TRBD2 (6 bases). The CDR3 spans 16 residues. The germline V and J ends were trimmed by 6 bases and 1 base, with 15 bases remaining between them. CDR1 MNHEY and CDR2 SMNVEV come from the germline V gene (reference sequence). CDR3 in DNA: TGTGCCAGCAGAGGACGTGGGAGGATGAACACCGGGGAGCTGTTTTTT. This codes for CASRGRGRMNTGELFF.

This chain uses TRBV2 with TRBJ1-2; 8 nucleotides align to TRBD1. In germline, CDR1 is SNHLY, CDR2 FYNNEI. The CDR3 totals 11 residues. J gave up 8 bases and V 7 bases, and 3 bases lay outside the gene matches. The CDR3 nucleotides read TGTGCCAGCACCAGGACAGGGGGCTACACCTTC. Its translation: CASTRTGGYTF.

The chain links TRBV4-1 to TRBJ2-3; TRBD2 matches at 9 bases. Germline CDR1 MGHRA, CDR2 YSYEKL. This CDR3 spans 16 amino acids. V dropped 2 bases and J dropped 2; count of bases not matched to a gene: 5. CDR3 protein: CASSQPLAGSTDTQYF. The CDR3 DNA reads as TGCGCCAGCAGCCAACCCCTAGCGGGGTCCACAGATACGCAGTATTTT.

The CDR3 DNA sequence: TGTGCCACTAGCTCCTACAATGAGCAGTTCTTC. This sequence encodes CATSSYNEQFF. The chain couples TRBV5-4 to TRBJ2-1; the D is unclear. Deletions cut 9 bases from V and 0 bases from J, with 4 bases between. The length of the CDR3 is 11 residues. Germline V lookup: CDR1 SGHNT, CDR2 YYREEE (reference sequence).

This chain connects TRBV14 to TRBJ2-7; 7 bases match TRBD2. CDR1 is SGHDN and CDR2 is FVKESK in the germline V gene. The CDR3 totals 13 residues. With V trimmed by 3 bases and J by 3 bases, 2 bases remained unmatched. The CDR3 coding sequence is TGTGCCAGCAGCCAGGGACTACACTACGAGCAGTACTTC. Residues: CASSQGLHYEQYF. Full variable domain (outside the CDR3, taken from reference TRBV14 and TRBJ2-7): EAGVTQFPSHSVIEKGQTVTLRCDPISGHDNLYWYRRVMGKEIKFLLHFVKESKQDESGMPNNRFLAERTGGTYSTLKVQPAELEDSGVYFCASSQGLHYEQYFGPGTRLTVT.

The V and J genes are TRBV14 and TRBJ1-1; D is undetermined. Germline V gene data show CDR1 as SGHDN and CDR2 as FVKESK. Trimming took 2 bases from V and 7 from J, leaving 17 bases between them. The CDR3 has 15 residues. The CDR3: CASSQWETQADEAFF. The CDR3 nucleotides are TGTGCCAGCAGCCAATGGGAGACACAAGCCGATGAAGCTTTCTTT.

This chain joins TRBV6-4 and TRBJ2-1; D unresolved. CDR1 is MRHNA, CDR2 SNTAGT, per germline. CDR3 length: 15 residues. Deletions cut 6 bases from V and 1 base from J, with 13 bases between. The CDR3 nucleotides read TGTGCCAGCAGCGAAAACTTACAGTCCTACAATGAGCAGTTCTTC. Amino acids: CASSENLQSYNEQFF.

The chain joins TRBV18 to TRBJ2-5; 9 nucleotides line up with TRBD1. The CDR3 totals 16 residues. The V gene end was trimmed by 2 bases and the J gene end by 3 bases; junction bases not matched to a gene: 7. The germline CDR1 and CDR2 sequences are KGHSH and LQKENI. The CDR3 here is CASSPGPRTGEETQYF. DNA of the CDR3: TGTGCCAGCTCACCAGGTCCCCGGACAGGGGAAGAGACCCAGTACTTC.

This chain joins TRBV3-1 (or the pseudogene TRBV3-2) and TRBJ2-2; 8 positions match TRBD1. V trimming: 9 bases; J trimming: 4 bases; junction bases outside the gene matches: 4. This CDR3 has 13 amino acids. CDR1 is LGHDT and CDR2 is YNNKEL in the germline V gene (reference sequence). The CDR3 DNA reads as TGTGCCAGTAGGACAGGGACCACCGGGGAGCTGTTTTTT. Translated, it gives CASRTGTTGELFF.

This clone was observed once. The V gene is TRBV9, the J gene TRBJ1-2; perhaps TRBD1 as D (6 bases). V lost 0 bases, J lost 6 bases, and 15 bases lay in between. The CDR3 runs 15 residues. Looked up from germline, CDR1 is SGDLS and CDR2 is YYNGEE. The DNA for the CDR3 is TGTGCCAGCAGCGTAGAACCCAGGGGAGAGGATGGCTACACCTTC. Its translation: CASSVEPRGEDGYTF.

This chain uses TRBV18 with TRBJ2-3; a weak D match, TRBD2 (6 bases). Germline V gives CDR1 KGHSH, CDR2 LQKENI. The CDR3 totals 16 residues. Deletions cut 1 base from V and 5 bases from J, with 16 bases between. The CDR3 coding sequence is TGTGCCAGCTCACCACTTTGGCGGAGGGCAGGAGATACGCAGTATTTT. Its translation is CASSPLWRRAGDTQYF.

CDR3 protein: CASSTSGTTYEQYF. The DNA of the CDR3 is TGTGCCAGCAGTACTAGCGGGACAACCTACGAGCAGTACTTC. The chain combines TRBV9 with TRBJ2-7; 10 bases are shared with TRBD2. This CDR3 has 14 amino acids. V was clipped by 5 bases and J by 2 bases; unmatched bases: 4. CDR1 SGDLS and CDR2 YYNGEE come from the germline V gene.

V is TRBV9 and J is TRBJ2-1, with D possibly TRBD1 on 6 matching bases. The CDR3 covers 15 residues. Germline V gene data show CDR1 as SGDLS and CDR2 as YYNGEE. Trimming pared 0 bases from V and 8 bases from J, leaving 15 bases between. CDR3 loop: CASSVEPGVKDEQFF. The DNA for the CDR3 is TGTGCCAGCAGCGTAGAACCAGGGGTTAAGGATGAGCAGTTCTTC.